Here is one T cell receptor (beta chain) with its context. Germline CDR1 reads MNHNS; CDR2 reads SASEGT. The CDR3 spans 15 residues. The data belong to a study of CD4 and CD8 cells across lung adenocarcinoma regions. TCRdb fed the PCR reads into MiXCR, producing one record per CDR3 protein. The table has roughly 7,000 distinct CDR3 sequences, around 48% seen once. The patients had localized lung adenocarcinoma, a non-small cell subtype. The sample comprised CD8+ T cells from the center of a lung tumor. This clonotype was obtained from a female donor with lung adenocarcinoma. The CD4 and CD8 labels of this study may be unreliable. The chain employs TRBV6-1 and TRBJ2-1; D might be TRBD1 (5 bases). The J call may be incorrect, as the DNA end agrees better with TRBJ2-5. CDR3 loop: CASSEQGSWGETQYF. The DNA for the CDR3 is TGTGCCAGCAGTGAACAGGGTTCGTGGGGAGAGACCCAGTACTTC.